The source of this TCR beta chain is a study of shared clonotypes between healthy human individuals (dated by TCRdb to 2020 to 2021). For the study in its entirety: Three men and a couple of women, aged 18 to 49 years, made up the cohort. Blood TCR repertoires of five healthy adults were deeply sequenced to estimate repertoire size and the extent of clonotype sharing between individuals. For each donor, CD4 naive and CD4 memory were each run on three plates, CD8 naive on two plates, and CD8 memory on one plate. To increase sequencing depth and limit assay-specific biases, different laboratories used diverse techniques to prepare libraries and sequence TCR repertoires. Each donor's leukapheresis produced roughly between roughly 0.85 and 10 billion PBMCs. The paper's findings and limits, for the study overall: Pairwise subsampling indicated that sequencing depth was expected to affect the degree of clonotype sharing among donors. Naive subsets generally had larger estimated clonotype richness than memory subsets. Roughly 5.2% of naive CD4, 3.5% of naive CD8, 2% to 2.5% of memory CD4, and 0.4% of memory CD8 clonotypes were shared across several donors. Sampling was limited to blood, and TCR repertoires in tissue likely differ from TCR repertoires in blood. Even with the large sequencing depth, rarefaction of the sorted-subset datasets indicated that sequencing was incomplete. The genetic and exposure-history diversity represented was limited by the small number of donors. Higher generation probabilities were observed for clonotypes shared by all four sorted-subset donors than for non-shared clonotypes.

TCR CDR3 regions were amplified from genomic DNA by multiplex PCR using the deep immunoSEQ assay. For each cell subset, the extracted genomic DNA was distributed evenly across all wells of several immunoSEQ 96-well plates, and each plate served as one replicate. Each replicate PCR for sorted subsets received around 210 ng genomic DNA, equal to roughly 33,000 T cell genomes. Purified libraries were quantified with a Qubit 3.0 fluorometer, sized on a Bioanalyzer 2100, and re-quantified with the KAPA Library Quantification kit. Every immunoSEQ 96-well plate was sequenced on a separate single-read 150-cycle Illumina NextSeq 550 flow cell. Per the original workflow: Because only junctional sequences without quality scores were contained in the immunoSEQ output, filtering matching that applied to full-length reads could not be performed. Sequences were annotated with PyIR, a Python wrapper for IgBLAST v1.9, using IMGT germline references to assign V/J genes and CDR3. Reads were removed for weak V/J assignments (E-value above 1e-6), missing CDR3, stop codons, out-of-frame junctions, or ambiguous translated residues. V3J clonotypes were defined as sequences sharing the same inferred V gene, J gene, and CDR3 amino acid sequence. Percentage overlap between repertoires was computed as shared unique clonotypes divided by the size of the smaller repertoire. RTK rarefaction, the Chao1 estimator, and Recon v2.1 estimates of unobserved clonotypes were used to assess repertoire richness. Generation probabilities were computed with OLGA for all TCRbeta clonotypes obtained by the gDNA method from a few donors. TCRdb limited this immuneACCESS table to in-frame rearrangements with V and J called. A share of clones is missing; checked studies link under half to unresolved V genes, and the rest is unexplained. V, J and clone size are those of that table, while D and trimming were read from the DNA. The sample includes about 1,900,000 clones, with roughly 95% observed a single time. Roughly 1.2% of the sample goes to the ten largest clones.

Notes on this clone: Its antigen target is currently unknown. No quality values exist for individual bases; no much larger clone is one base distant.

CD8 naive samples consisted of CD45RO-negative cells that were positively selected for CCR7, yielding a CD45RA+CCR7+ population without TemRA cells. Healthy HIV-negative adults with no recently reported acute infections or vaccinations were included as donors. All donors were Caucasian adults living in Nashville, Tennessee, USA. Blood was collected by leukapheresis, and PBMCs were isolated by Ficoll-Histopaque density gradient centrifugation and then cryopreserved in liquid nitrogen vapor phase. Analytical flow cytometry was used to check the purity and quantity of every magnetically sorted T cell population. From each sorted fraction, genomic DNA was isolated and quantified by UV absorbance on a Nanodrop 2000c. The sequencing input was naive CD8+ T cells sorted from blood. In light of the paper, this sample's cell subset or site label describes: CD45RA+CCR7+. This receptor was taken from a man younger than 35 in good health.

The DNA sequence follows: TGTGCCAGCAGTGAAGCGCTTCTACAGGAACGTGGCTACACCTTC. Translated, it gives CASSEALLQERGYTF. Rearrangement joined TRBV2 to TRBJ1-2, and the D gene may be TRBD1, 5 bases matching. A distance of 15 bases separates the germline ends of V and J, which lose 0 bases and 7 bases respectively. For CDR1 and CDR2, the germline V gene lists SNHLY and FYNNEI. Taken from cysteine to phenylalanine, the CDR3 has 15 residues. Just CDR3 DNA is preserved here, 45 bases in frame from base 1.